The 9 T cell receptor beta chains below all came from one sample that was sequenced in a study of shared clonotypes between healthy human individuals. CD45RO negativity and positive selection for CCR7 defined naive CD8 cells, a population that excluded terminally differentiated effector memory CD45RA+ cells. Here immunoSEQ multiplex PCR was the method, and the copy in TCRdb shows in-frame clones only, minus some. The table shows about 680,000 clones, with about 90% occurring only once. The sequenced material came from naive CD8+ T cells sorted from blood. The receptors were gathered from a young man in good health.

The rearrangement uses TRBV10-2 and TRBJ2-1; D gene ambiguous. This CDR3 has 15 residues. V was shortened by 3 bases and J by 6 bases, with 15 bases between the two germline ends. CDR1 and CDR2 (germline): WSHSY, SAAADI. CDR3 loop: CASSDYYQAANEQFF. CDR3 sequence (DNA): TGCGCCAGCAGTGATTACTATCAAGCCGCCAATGAGCAGTTCTTC.

CDR3 in DNA: TGTGCCAGCAGTGAAACCCGGTTCGGGGCAAAAGGAAACATTCAGTACTTC. It specifies CASSETRFGAKGNIQYF. V and J are TRBV2 and TRBJ2-4, with D possibly called TRBD1 or TRBD2 (5 bases each). V was pared by 2 bases and J by 6 bases, with 20 bases between. The CDR3 runs 17 residues. CDR1 and CDR2 from the germline V gene are SNHLY and FYNNEI.

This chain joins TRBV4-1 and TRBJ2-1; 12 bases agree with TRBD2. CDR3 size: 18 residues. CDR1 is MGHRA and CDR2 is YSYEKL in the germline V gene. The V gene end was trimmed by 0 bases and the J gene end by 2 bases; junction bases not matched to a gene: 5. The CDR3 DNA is TGCGCCAGCAGCCAAGACACGGGACTAGCGGGTCCCTACAATGAGCAGTTCTTC. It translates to CASSQDTGLAGPYNEQFF.

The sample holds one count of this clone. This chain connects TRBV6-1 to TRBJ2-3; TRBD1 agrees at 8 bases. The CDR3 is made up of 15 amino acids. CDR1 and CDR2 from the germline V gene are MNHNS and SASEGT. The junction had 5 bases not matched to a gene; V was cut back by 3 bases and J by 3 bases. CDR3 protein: CASSDRGLGTDTQYF. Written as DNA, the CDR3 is TGTGCCAGCAGTGACAGGGGGCTAGGGACAGATACGCAGTATTTT.

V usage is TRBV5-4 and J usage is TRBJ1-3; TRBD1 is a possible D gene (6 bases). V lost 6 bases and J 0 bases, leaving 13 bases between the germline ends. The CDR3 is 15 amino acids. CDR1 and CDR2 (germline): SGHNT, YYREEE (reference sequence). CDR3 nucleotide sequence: TGTGCCAGCAAGGACAGCTCGGTCTCTGGAAACACCATATATTTT. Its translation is CASKDSSVSGNTIYF.

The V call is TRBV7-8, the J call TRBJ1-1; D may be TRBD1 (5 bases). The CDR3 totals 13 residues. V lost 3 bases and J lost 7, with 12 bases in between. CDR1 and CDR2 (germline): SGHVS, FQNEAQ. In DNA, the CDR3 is TGTGCCAGCAGCTTGGGAGCGGGGGATGAAGCTTTCTTT. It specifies CASSLGAGDEAFF.

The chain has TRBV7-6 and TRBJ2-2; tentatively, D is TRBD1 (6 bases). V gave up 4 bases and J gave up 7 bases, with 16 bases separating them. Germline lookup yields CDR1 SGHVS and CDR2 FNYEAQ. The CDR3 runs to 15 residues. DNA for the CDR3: TGTGCCAGCAGCTCCAACGGGGCGACAGGCGGGGAGCTGTTTTTT. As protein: CASSSNGATGGELFF.

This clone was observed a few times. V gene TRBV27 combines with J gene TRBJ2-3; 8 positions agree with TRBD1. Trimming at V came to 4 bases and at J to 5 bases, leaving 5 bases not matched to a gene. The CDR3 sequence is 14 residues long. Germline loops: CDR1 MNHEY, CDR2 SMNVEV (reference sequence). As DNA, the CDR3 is TGTGCCAGCAGTTCTTCAGGGGGCGTAGATACGCAGTATTTT. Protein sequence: CASSSSGGVDTQYF.

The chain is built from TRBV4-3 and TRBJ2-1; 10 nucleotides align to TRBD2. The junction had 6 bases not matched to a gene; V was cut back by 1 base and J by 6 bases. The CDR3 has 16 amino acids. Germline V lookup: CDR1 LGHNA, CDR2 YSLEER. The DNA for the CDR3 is TGCGCCAGCAGCCAAGGCCCAGCGGGAGGGATCAATGAGCAGTTCTTC. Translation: CASSQGPAGGINEQFF.